The 21 T cell receptor beta chains reported below all come from one sample, sequenced in a study of blood T cell repertoires in COVID-19. The protocol was immunoSEQ multiplex PCR, while the TCRdb copy is restricted to in-frame clones and leaves out a portion. Counted here are some 30,000 clones, 85% to 90% occurring once; the ten biggest clones make up over 10%. The sequencing sample was made of peripheral blood. The source is a man in his 70s with active COVID-19.

The chain joins TRBV7-4 to TRBJ1-2, with D possibly being TRBD1 (5 bases). The germline V gene encodes CDR1 SGHVT and CDR2 SQSDAQ. The CDR3 covers 15 residues. Trimming pared 3 bases from V and 4 bases from J, leaving 15 bases between. CDR3 in amino acids: CASSFRDWVIYGYTF. DNA for the CDR3: TGTGCCAGCAGCTTCCGGGACTGGGTGATCTATGGCTACACCTTC.

The chain recombines TRBV7-2 with TRBJ2-7; D may be TRBD2 (6 bases). Germline V CDR1 and CDR2: SGHTA, FQGNSA. The CDR3 covers 15 residues. V dropped 8 bases and J dropped 1 base, with 18 bases sitting between them. CDR3 DNA sequence: TGTGCCAGCCGACGAGCCGGGACTGGGTCCTACGAGCAGTACTTC. The encoded protein is CASRRAGTGSYEQYF.

The rearrangement joins TRBV5-8 to TRBJ2-5; weak D call: TRBD2 (6 bases). The germline V and J ends were trimmed by 3 bases and 1 base, with 10 bases remaining between them. The CDR3 runs 14 residues. Looked up from germline, CDR1 is SGHTS and CDR2 is YDEGEE. The CDR3: CASSSRDFQETQYF. The CDR3 DNA follows: TGTGCCAGCAGCTCGCGGGACTTCCAAGAGACCCAGTACTTC. Combining the CDR3 with reference TRBV5-8 and TRBJ2-5 gives the whole variable domain EAGVTQSPTHLIKTRGQQATLRCSPISGHTSVYWYQQALGLGLQFLLWYDEGEERNRGNFPPRFSGRQFPNYSSELNVNALELEDSALYLCASSSRDFQETQYFGPGTRLLVL.

The J gene is TRBJ2-7, the V gene TRBV7-2, with 9 bases that match TRBD2. The CDR3 has 15 amino acids. The V segment lost 1 base and the J segment 4 bases; nucleotides outside the gene matches: 5. The V gene's germline CDR1 is SGHTA and CDR2 FQGNSA. CDR3 region: CASSLGPLAGYEQYF. CDR3 nucleotide sequence: TGTGCCAGCAGCTTAGGACCCCTAGCGGGATACGAGCAGTACTTC.

The rearrangement links TRBV7-2 to TRBJ2-7, with D unresolved. V lost 5 bases, J lost 3 bases, and 11 bases lay in between. Germline V lookup: CDR1 SGHTA, CDR2 FQGNSA. The CDR3 sequence is 13 residues long. In DNA form, the CDR3 reads TGTGCCAGCAGCGTTGAGCCGGTCTACGAGCAGTACTTC. This sequence encodes CASSVEPVYEQYF. Combining the CDR3 with reference TRBV7-2 and TRBJ2-7 gives the whole variable domain GAGVSQSPSNKVTEKGKDVELRCDPISGHTALYWYRQSLGQGLEFLIYFQGNSAPDKSGLPSDRFSAERTGGSVSTLTIQRTQQEDSAVYLCASSVEPVYEQYFGPGTRLTVT.

The chain employs TRBV5-4 and TRBJ2-2, with 7 nucleotides matching TRBD1. The CDR3 totals 15 residues. After removal of 4 bases from V and 5 bases from J, the junction contained 8 bases not matched to a gene. Germline CDR1 and CDR2: SGHNT and YYREEE (reference sequence). CDR3 bases: TGTGCCAGCAGCCTCGGACAGGTTCGGACCGGGGAGCTGTTTTTT. This sequence encodes CASSLGQVRTGELFF.

The chain has TRBV5-4 and TRBJ2-3, with 8 positions matching TRBD2. The CDR3 is 15 amino acids. Germline lookup yields CDR1 SGHNT and CDR2 YYREEE (reference sequence). J gave up 3 bases and V 4 bases, and 7 bases lay outside the gene matches. CDR3 loop: CASSVTSGMTDTQYF. The CDR3 bases are TGTGCCAGCAGCGTTACTAGCGGTATGACAGATACGCAGTATTTT.

V is TRBV4-3 and J is TRBJ2-7, with a weak D call TRBD2 (5 bases). Germline lookup yields CDR1 LGHNA and CDR2 YSLEER. The CDR3 length is 15 residues. The ends were cut back, 1 base at V and 1 base at J, with 11 bases in the middle. CDR3 nucleotide sequence: TGCGCCAGCAGCCAAGGTGCTAGCAAGTCCTACGAGCAGTACTTC. Translating gives CASSQGASKSYEQYF.

The J gene is TRBJ2-1, the V gene TRBV11-2; 11 bases fit TRBD1. The CDR3 is 14 residues long. Germline assignment: CDR1 SGHAT and CDR2 FQNNGV. The V segment lost 1 base and the J segment 10 bases; nucleotides outside the gene matches: 3. The CDR3 loop reads CASSLGTGGEEQFF. The DNA of the CDR3 is TGTGCCAGCAGCTTAGGGACAGGGGGCGAGGAGCAGTTCTTC.

CDR3 region: CSGGQGINEQFF. In nucleotides, the CDR3 is TGCAGCGGGGGACAGGGCATCAATGAGCAGTTCTTC. The gene calls are TRBV29-1 and TRBJ2-1; 9 nucleotides line up with TRBD1. Germline V gene lookup returns CDR1 SQVTM and CDR2 ANQGSEA. The V and J ends lost 7 bases and 6 bases, in that order; junction bases with no gene match: 4. The CDR3 has 12 residues.

This chain joins TRBV23-1 and TRBJ2-7; D not resolved. TRBV23-1 counts as an open reading frame of uncertain function. The CDR3 totals 14 residues. Trimming shortened V by 0 bases and J by 2 bases, and 8 bases separated the two germline ends. This CDR3 reads CASSQSYRTYEQYF. DNA of the CDR3: TGCGCCAGCAGTCAATCGTACAGAACCTACGAGCAGTACTTC.

This sequence joins TRBV9 and TRBJ2-5; TRBD1 is a possible D gene (5 bases). In germline, CDR1 is SGDLS, CDR2 YYNGEE. V lost 4 bases and J 2 bases, leaving 12 bases between the germline ends. CDR3 size: 14 residues. The CDR3 DNA reads TGTGCCAGCAGCACCCGACAGTCTCAAGAGACCCAGTACTTC. It encodes CASSTRQSQETQYF.

The count of this clone is one. The chain is built from TRBV5-1 and TRBJ2-2, with 10 bases identical to TRBD2. This CDR3 has 19 residues. Germline lookup yields CDR1 SGHRS and CDR2 YFSETQ. V trimming: 0 bases; J trimming: 2 bases; junction bases outside the gene matches: 10. The CDR3 bases are TGCGCCAGCAGCTTGGACCACACCTCTAGCGGGAGAAACACCGGGGAGCTGTTTTTT. This encodes CASSLDHTSSGRNTGELFF. Using reference TRBV5-1 and TRBJ2-2 for the parts outside the CDR3, the full variable domain is KAGVTQTPRYLIKTRGQQVTLSCSPISGHRSVSWYQQTPGQGLQFLFEYFSETQRNKGNFPGRFSGRQFSNSRSEMNVSTLELGDSALYLCASSLDHTSSGRNTGELFFGEGSRLTVL.

The gene calls are TRBV5-4 and TRBJ2-7, with 7 bases that match TRBD1. The trim removed 3 bases at V and 0 bases at J, leaving 9 bases unmatched. Germline V gene data show CDR1 as SGHNT and CDR2 as YYREEE (reference sequence). The CDR3 contains 16 residues. The CDR3 region has the DNA TGTGCCAGCAGCTCGCGCCGGGACAGAACCTCCTACGAGCAGTACTTC. It codes for CASSSRRDRTSYEQYF.

This rearrangement joins TRBV7-2 to TRBJ1-1, with D uncertain. CDR3 length equals 15 residues. Trimming shortened V by 2 bases and J by 1 base, and 11 bases separated the two germline ends. The germline CDR1 and CDR2 sequences are SGHTA and FQGNSA. In nucleotides, the CDR3 is TGTGCCAGCAGCTTAACGGCAGGATGGAACACTGAAGCTTTCTTT. The encoded protein is CASSLTAGWNTEAFF.

DNA for the CDR3: TGTGCCAGCAGCTCGCGGGTCTCTGGGGCCAACGTCCTGACTTTC. Translation: CASSSRVSGANVLTF. The V gene is TRBV5-6, the J gene TRBJ2-6, with D perhaps matching TRBD2 (5 bases). Trimming removed 3 bases at V and 0 bases at J, with 7 bases between. CDR1 is SGHDT, CDR2 YYEEEE, per germline. The CDR3 sequence is 15 residues long.

The chain uses TRBV7-2 and TRBJ2-2, with D perhaps matching TRBD2 (6 bases). Trimming left V 4 bases short and J 4 bases short, with 13 bases between. The CDR3 covers 15 residues. Germline V CDR1 and CDR2: SGHTA, FQGNSA. CDR3 nucleotides: TGTGCCAGCAGCTCGTCCGGGACTCGCACCGGGGAGCTGTTTTTT. Its translation: CASSSSGTRTGELFF. Looking up the rest from reference TRBV7-2 and TRBJ2-2 gives the full variable domain: GAGVSQSPSNKVTEKGKDVELRCDPISGHTALYWYRQSLGQGLEFLIYFQGNSAPDKSGLPSDRFSAERTGGSVSTLTIQRTQQEDSAVYLCASSSSGTRTGELFFGEGSRLTVL.

To note about this clone: Other nucleotide sequences from this sample produce the same CDR3. The chain joins TRBV28 to TRBJ2-7; D is perhaps TRBD1 (6 bases). Trimming took 6 bases from V and 4 from J, leaving 16 bases between them. Germline-derived CDR1 and CDR2 are MDHEN and SYDVKM. The CDR3 is 14 residues long. As DNA, the CDR3 is TGTGCCAGCAGCCGTCTAGGACAGTCTTACGAGCAGTACTTC. Residues: CASSRLGQSYEQYF.

The genes are TRBV7-2 and TRBJ2-7; TRBD2 matches 7 bases. The junction had 11 bases not matched to a gene; V was cut back by 0 bases and J by 0 bases. The CDR3 is 18 residues long. CDR1 and CDR2 from the germline V gene are SGHTA and FQGNSA. The CDR3 DNA sequence: TGTGCCAGCAGCTTAGCGTTGCTGATGGCGGGAGACTCCTACGAGCAGTACTTC. Translating gives CASSLALLMAGDSYEQYF.

The chain uses TRBV9 and TRBJ1-5, with 7 bases lining up with TRBD1. Unmatched junction bases numbered 6, after V lost 3 bases and J lost 6 bases. Looked up from germline, CDR1 is SGDLS and CDR2 is YYNGEE. The CDR3 consists of 14 residues. CDR3 sequence: CASSAGTVSQPQHF. CDR3 DNA: TGTGCCAGCAGCGCAGGGACAGTAAGTCAGCCCCAGCATTTT.

V usage is TRBV7-2 and J usage is TRBJ2-7, with unresolved D. The V end was cut by 2 bases, the J end by 3 bases, with 11 bases between. Germline values: CDR1 SGHTA, CDR2 FQGNSA. The CDR3 contains 14 residues. CDR3 sequence: CASSLRFSNYEQYF. DNA of the CDR3: TGTGCCAGCAGCTTACGGTTTAGCAACTACGAGCAGTACTTC.